One and the same sample provided the 27 T cell receptor beta chains below, sequenced in a study of cytomegalovirus exposure and HLA in healthy donors. 60 Vbeta and 13 Jbeta primers were used in PCR. The protocol was immunoSEQ multiplex PCR, while the TCRdb copy is restricted to in-frame clones and leaves out a portion. The sample carries more than 100,000 clones, approximately 66% recorded once. Sequencing was carried out using PBMCs. These receptors came from a woman aged 45-59 years in good health and CMV-seronegative.

The chain combines TRBV9 with TRBJ2-2; 10 nucleotides line up with TRBD1. V gave up 1 base and J gave up 5 bases; unmatched junction bases: 14. Per germline, CDR1 SGDLS and CDR2 YYNGEE. This CDR3 region has 19 residues. DNA of the CDR3: TGTGCCAGCAGCGTATCCGTCAAAGCCGGGACAGGGGTTACCGGGGAGCTGTTTTTT. It specifies CASSVSVKAGTGVTGELFF.

This chain links TRBV29-1 with TRBJ2-1; TRBD2 matches 10 bases. The CDR3 is made up of 12 amino acids. Germline V gives CDR1 SQVTM, CDR2 ANQGSEA. V shed 4 bases, J shed 16 bases, and the junction held 10 bases outside the gene matches. CDR3 amino acids: CSVGTSGPPLFF. The CDR3 nucleotides read TGCAGCGTTGGGACTAGCGGCCCTCCACTATTCTTC.

The chain is built from TRBV14 and TRBJ1-5; D is ambiguous. This CDR3 is 13 amino acids long. V lost 3 bases, J lost 6 bases, and 9 bases lay in between. Germline lookup yields CDR1 SGHDN and CDR2 FVKESK. For the CDR3, the DNA is TGTGCCAGCAGCCAGGGCTATGGTCAGCCCCAGCATTTT. It codes for CASSQGYGQPQHF.

The genes are TRBV29-1 and TRBJ1-2; D gene unclear. Germline CDR1 SQVTM, CDR2 ANQGSEA. This CDR3 region has 12 residues. V gave up 4 bases and J gave up 4 bases, with 10 bases separating them. The CDR3 DNA follows: TGCAGCGTTGTCACTGGTCCCTATGGCTACACCTTC. This gives the protein CSVVTGPYGYTF.

This sequence joins TRBV7-9 and TRBJ2-3; 9 nucleotides match TRBD2. V lost 5 bases, J lost 7 bases, and 7 bases stayed unmatched. This CDR3 region has 14 residues. CDR1 is SEHNR, CDR2 FQNEAQ, per germline (reference sequence). The CDR3 DNA follows: TGTGCCAGCAGCCCTAGCGGGGCAATGAATACGCAGTATTTT. Amino acids: CASSPSGAMNTQYF.

For this clone: The junction shows a germline mismatch at one end, possibly a read error. V and J are TRBV5-1 and TRBJ2-1; 8 bases agree with TRBD1. CDR3 size: 14 residues. CDR1 is SGHRS, CDR2 YFSETQ, per germline. The CDR3 nucleotides read TGCGCCAGCAGCTGGGACAGGCGGAACAATGAGCATTTCTTC. This translates into CASSWDRRNNEHFF.

This chain connects TRBV30 to TRBJ2-1, with 10 positions matching TRBD2. V was pared by 4 bases and J by 4 bases, with 4 bases of the junction left unmatched. Germline V CDR1 and CDR2: GTSNPN, SVGIG (reference sequence). The CDR3 runs 14 residues. CDR3 bases: TGTGCCTGGACCGGGACTAGCGAGTACAATGAGCAGTTCTTC. Translation gives CAWTGTSEYNEQFF.

This clone turned up a few times. In DNA, the CDR3 is TGTGCCAGCAGTTTGCAAGTGGGCGTTGCGGAAAAACTGTTTTTT. This translates into CASSLQVGVAEKLFF. This chain joins TRBV28 and TRBJ1-4; D call uncertain. CDR1 is MDHEN and CDR2 is SYDVKM in the germline V gene. This CDR3 is 15 amino acids long. Trimming cost V 3 bases and J 8 bases, with 16 bases left between them.

The J gene is TRBJ2-1, the V gene TRBV7-9, with 9 bases lining up with TRBD2. After removal of 5 bases from V and 0 bases from J, the junction contained 2 bases not matched to a gene. Per germline, CDR1 SEHNR and CDR2 FQNEAQ (reference sequence). This CDR3 spans 15 amino acids. CDR3 amino acids: CASSQAGGSYNEQFF. For the CDR3, the DNA is TGTGCCAGCAGCCAAGCGGGAGGCTCCTACAATGAGCAGTTCTTC.

This clone was detected only a few times. The rearrangement links TRBV5-1 to TRBJ2-3; D remains ambiguous. The CDR3 totals 13 residues. Germline CDR1 SGHRS, CDR2 YFSETQ. Trimming pared 5 bases from V and 0 bases from J, leaving 7 bases between. CDR3 sequence (DNA): TGCGCCAGCAGAGAGTTTAGCACAGATACGCAGTATTTT. Residues: CASREFSTDTQYF.

This clone was recorded once. The genes are TRBV6-1 and TRBJ1-5, with 9 bases fitting TRBD1. This CDR3 contains 15 residues. Germline assignment: CDR1 MNHNS and CDR2 SASEGT. V trimming: 4 bases; J trimming: 10 bases; junction bases outside the gene matches: 11. This CDR3 is CASSVGTGHTSPQHF. The CDR3 bases are TGTGCCAGCAGTGTGGGGACAGGGCACACCAGCCCCCAGCATTTT.

The gene calls are TRBV2 and TRBJ2-5; 10 nucleotides agree with TRBD2. The CDR3 length is 18 residues. The germline V gene encodes CDR1 SNHLY and CDR2 FYNNEI. The J segment lost 2 bases and the V segment lost 6 bases, leaving 15 bases of the junction unmatched. DNA for the CDR3: TGTGCCAGCAGGGACCAAGGAGGGAAACTAGCGGGGCAAGAGACCCAGTACTTC. Translated, it gives CASRDQGGKLAGQETQYF. Complete variable domain (other parts from reference TRBV2 and TRBJ2-5): EPEVTQTPSHQVTQMGQEVILRCVPISNHLYFYWYRQILGQKVEFLVSFYNNEISEKSEIFDDQFSVERPDGSNFTLKIRSTKLEDSAMYFCASRDQGGKLAGQETQYFGPGTRLLVL.

V usage is TRBV5-1 and J usage is TRBJ2-7, with 7 bases identical to TRBD1. Trimming took 6 bases from V and 0 from J; bases not matched to a gene: 6. Germline CDR1 and CDR2: SGHRS and YFSETQ. This CDR3 is 14 amino acids long. For the CDR3, the DNA is TGCGCCAGCAAGAGGTGGGACAGCTCCTACGAGCAGTACTTC. Encoded protein: CASKRWDSSYEQYF.

The V call is TRBV29-1, the J call TRBJ1-1, with D possibly being TRBD1 (6 bases). From germline, CDR1 is SQVTM and CDR2 ANQGSEA. With 6 bases removed from V and 2 bases from J, the gap between germline ends came to 16 bases. CDR3 length equals 14 residues. The CDR3, as DNA: TGCAGCGTGGGTGGGACAATCGAAAACACTGAAGCTTTCTTT. This encodes CSVGGTIENTEAFF.

This clone was seen only once. V usage is TRBV6-1 and J usage is TRBJ2-3, with 7 bases matching TRBD2. The CDR3 has 13 residues. Germline V CDR1 and CDR2: MNHNS, SASEGT. CDR3 bases: TGTTCCACGGCGGGGGATTCCACAGATACGCAGTATTTT. It yields the protein CSTAGDSTDTQYF.

The V call is TRBV9, the J call TRBJ1-6; 8 nucleotides agree with TRBD1. Germline V gives CDR1 SGDLS, CDR2 YYNGEE. The length of the CDR3 is 14 residues. Trimming removed 0 bases from V and 10 bases from J; junction bases left unmatched: 3. CDR3 sequence (DNA): TGTGCCAGCAGCGTAGATACAGGGGGATCACCCCTCCACTTT. It is translated as CASSVDTGGSPLHF.

The chain joins TRBV10-2 to TRBJ2-7; maybe TRBD2 (6 bases). This CDR3 is built from 12 residues. Between the trimmed V and J ends, which lost 6 bases and 0 bases, there was a span of 6 bases. Germline lookup yields CDR1 WSHSY and CDR2 SAAADI. The CDR3 loop reads CASRTSSYEQYF. CDR3 in DNA: TGCGCCAGCAGGACTAGCTCCTACGAGCAGTACTTC.

This chain connects TRBV18 to TRBJ2-3, with 9 bases matching TRBD1. The V segment lost 3 bases and the J segment 0 bases; nucleotides outside the gene matches: 1. Germline lookup yields CDR1 KGHSH and CDR2 LQKENI. This CDR3 spans 15 amino acids. CDR3 protein: CASSPTGGSTDTQYF. The DNA for the CDR3 is TGTGCCAGCTCACCGACAGGGGGTAGCACAGATACGCAGTATTTT.

The rearrangement links TRBV19 to TRBJ2-1; tentative D call: TRBD2 (6 bases). Germline CDR1 LNHDA, CDR2 SQIVND (reference sequence). This CDR3 comprises 14 residues. V lost 5 bases, J lost 5 bases, and 13 bases lay in between. In DNA form, the CDR3 reads TGTGCCAGTAGTCCCTATAGCGGAAACAATGAGCAGTTCTTC. Its translation: CASSPYSGNNEQFF.

J is TRBJ2-3 and V is TRBV5-1, with D perhaps TRBD1 (6 bases). V gave up 3 bases and J gave up 5 bases, with 10 bases separating them. The CDR3 is made up of 13 amino acids. Germline CDR1 reads SGHRS; CDR2 reads YFSETQ. CDR3 in DNA: TGCGCCAGCAGCTCTAGCAGGGGAGATACGCAGTATTTT. Residues: CASSSSRGDTQYF.

The chain couples TRBV7-9 to TRBJ2-2; D uncertain. CDR1 is SEHNR, CDR2 FQNEAQ, per germline (reference sequence). The V gene lost 4 bases and the J gene lost 5 bases, with 14 bases spanning the gap. The CDR3 length is 15 residues. The DNA for the CDR3 is TGTGCCAGCAGCTCCCTTCCGACTCAGACCGGGGAGCTGTTTTTT. Residues: CASSSLPTQTGELFF.

The chain employs TRBV7-9 and TRBJ2-7, with TRBD2 matching over 7 bases. This CDR3 comprises 14 residues. The ends lost 4 bases at V and 2 bases at J; junction bases unmatched: 5. Germline CDR1 SEHNR, CDR2 FQNEAQ (reference sequence). In nucleotides, the CDR3 is TGTGCCAGCAGCTCACTAGCGACAACCTACGAGCAGTACTTC. Its translation is CASSSLATTYEQYF.

The CDR3 nucleotides read TGTGCTAGTGGCACGACTAGCGGGGGGATTGAGACCCAGTACTTC. It codes for CASGTTSGGIETQYF. The chain carries TRBV12-5 and TRBJ2-5, with 13 bases identical to TRBD2. The CDR3 covers 15 residues. Germline V lookup: CDR1 LGHNT, CDR2 FRNRAP. Trimming took 6 bases from V and 5 from J; bases not matched to a gene: 6.

V is TRBV29-1 and J is TRBJ2-7, with 8 bases matching TRBD2. The ends lost 2 bases at V and 5 bases at J; junction bases unmatched: 11. Germline CDR1 is SQVTM and CDR2 is ANQGSEA. The CDR3 contains 15 residues. This CDR3 is CSVEMVGGRMDEQYF. The CDR3 coding sequence is TGCAGCGTTGAAATGGTAGGCGGGAGGATGGACGAGCAGTACTTC.

The chain joins TRBV5-5 to TRBJ2-5, with a possible D match to TRBD1 (6 bases). Germline CDR1 SGHKS, CDR2 YYEKEE (reference sequence). CDR3 size: 12 residues. V shed 4 bases and J shed 5 bases, with 9 bases lying between them. For the CDR3, the DNA is TGTGCCAGCAGCGACGACAGGGAGACCCAGTACTTC. This sequence encodes CASSDDRETQYF.

The V and J genes are TRBV7-9 and TRBJ1-5; D is perhaps TRBD1 (6 bases). Germline CDR1 reads SEHNR; CDR2 reads FQNEAQ (reference sequence). V was shortened by 4 bases and J by 7 bases, with 11 bases between the two germline ends. The CDR3 runs 13 residues. CDR3 coding DNA: TGTGCCAGCAGCTCCACAGGGTCCCAGCCCCAGCATTTT. Protein sequence: CASSSTGSQPQHF.

V usage is TRBV6-5 and J usage is TRBJ1-4, with 10 bases identical to TRBD1. This CDR3 is built from 14 residues. Unmatched junction bases numbered 2, after V lost 5 bases and J lost 5 bases. The germline V gene has CDR1 MNHEY and CDR2 SVGAGI. The CDR3 sequence: CASSGTGENEKLFF. The CDR3 DNA follows: TGTGCCAGCAGTGGGACAGGGGAGAATGAAAAACTGTTTTTT.